One and the same sample provided the 20 T cell receptor beta chains below, sequenced in a study of blood T cell repertoires in COVID-19. This table comes from immunoSEQ multiplex PCR, and its TCRdb copy is limited to in-frame clones, with some not included. The sample consists of 40,000 to 45,000 clones, around nine tenths of them appearing once. The sequencing sample was made of peripheral blood. The source is a man in his forties with COVID-19, enrolled during active disease.

This chain uses TRBV29-1 with TRBJ2-2, with D unclear. Germline V lookup: CDR1 SQVTM, CDR2 ANQGSEA. Between the trimmed V and J ends, which lost 4 bases and 5 bases, there was a span of 8 bases. The CDR3 extends over 12 amino acids. The chain's CDR3 is CSVGKQTGELFF. CDR3 bases: TGCAGCGTTGGAAAACAGACCGGGGAGCTGTTTTTT.

This chain connects TRBV10-2 to TRBJ2-2; 7 bases are a match to TRBD2. V shed 7 bases and J 3 bases; nucleotides not matched to a gene: 5. Per germline, CDR1 WSHSY and CDR2 SAAADI. The CDR3 consists of 14 residues. In DNA form, the CDR3 reads TGCGCCAGCACGGATCGGGGGGACACCGGGGAGCTGTTTTTT. Translation: CASTDRGDTGELFF.

The chain is built from TRBV3-1 (or the pseudogene TRBV3-2) and TRBJ2-3; 7 bases match TRBD2. The CDR3 length is 15 residues. After removal of 1 base from V and 5 bases from J, the junction contained 6 bases not matched to a gene. Germline values: CDR1 LGHDT, CDR2 YNNKEL (reference sequence). CDR3 sequence: CASSQAQRGGDTQYF. The DNA of the CDR3 is TGTGCCAGCAGCCAAGCGCAGCGGGGAGGAGATACGCAGTATTTT.

This chain joins TRBV19 and TRBJ1-2; 7 bases agree with TRBD1. Unmatched junction bases numbered 11, after V lost 3 bases and J lost 7 bases. The CDR3 has 15 residues. Germline V CDR1 and CDR2: LNHDA, SQIVND (reference sequence). CDR3 DNA sequence: TGTGCCAGTAGTATCGGTCCTGGGACAGCCCTTGGCTACACCTTC. Its protein product is CASSIGPGTALGYTF.

The chain is built from TRBV6-5 and TRBJ1-2; tentative D call: TRBD1 (6 bases). CDR1 is MNHEY and CDR2 is SVGAGI in the germline V gene. The CDR3 loop spans 14 amino acids. V lost 7 bases and J 2 bases, leaving 14 bases between the germline ends. The CDR3 bases are TGTGCCAGCACCTACCAGGGGAGAAACTATGGCTACACCTTC. This gives the protein CASTYQGRNYGYTF.

The chain joins TRBV18 to TRBJ1-2; no clear D. The CDR3 runs to 11 residues. CDR1 is KGHSH, CDR2 LQKENI, per germline. V was shortened by 6 bases and J by 5 bases, with 7 bases between the two germline ends. The CDR3 here is CASSSYYGYTF. In DNA form, the CDR3 reads TGTGCCAGCTCGTCCTATTATGGCTACACCTTC.

This clone was counted between two and nine times. The chain uses TRBV2 and TRBJ1-2; the D is unclear. This CDR3 is built from 13 residues. Trimming cost V 6 bases and J 10 bases, with 18 bases left between them. CDR1 and CDR2 (germline): SNHLY, FYNNEI. The CDR3 coding sequence is TGTGCCAGCAGAAACGACATAGAACTTTTCTACACCTTC. As protein: CASRNDIELFYTF.

V and J are TRBV7-9 and TRBJ2-1; D gene ambiguous. This CDR3 contains 12 residues. Germline V gene sequence: CDR1 SEHNR, CDR2 FQNEAQ (reference sequence). V was clipped by 2 bases and J by 6 bases, with 5 bases between them. The CDR3 sequence: CASSLHFNEQFF. The CDR3 nucleotides read TGTGCCAGCAGCTTACATTTCAATGAGCAGTTCTTC. Variable domain in full (rest from reference TRBV7-9 and TRBJ2-1): DTGVSQNPRHKITKRGQNVTFRCDPISEHNRLYWYRQTLGQGPEFLTYFQNEAQLEKSRLLSDRFSAERPKGSFSTLEIQRTEQGDSAMYLCASSLHFNEQFFGPGTRLTVL.

The V gene is TRBV5-4, the J gene TRBJ2-3; 10 positions agree with TRBD2. The CDR3 has 15 amino acids. Germline CDR1 is SGHNT and CDR2 is YYREEE (reference sequence). V was clipped by 0 bases and J by 6 bases; unmatched bases: 4. The CDR3 sequence: CASSLDTSGVDTQYF. Here the CDR3 DNA reads TGTGCCAGCAGCTTGGATACTAGCGGGGTTGATACGCAGTATTTT.

V is TRBV9 and J is TRBJ2-1, with 8 bases matching TRBD1. Germline CDR1 reads SGDLS; CDR2 reads YYNGEE. With 3 bases clipped from V and 7 bases from J, the junction kept 9 bases outside the gene matches. CDR3 size: 15 residues. CDR3: CASSGTGPLSNEQFF. The CDR3 DNA reads TGTGCCAGCAGCGGGACAGGGCCCTTAAGTAATGAGCAGTTCTTC.

V gene TRBV18 combines with J gene TRBJ2-7, with TRBD1 as a possible D gene (6 bases). CDR1 is KGHSH, CDR2 LQKENI, per germline. V lost 2 bases and J lost 2, with 7 bases in between. CDR3 size: 13 residues. This CDR3 is CASSPGQTYEQYF. DNA of the CDR3: TGTGCCAGCTCACCAGGACAGACCTACGAGCAGTACTTC. Full variable domain (rest looked up from reference TRBV18 and TRBJ2-7): NAGVMQNPRHLVRRRGQEARLRCSPMKGHSHVYWYRQLPEEGLKFMVYLQKENIIDESGMPKERFSAEFPKEGPSILRIQQVVRGDSAAYFCASSPGQTYEQYFGPGTRLTVT.

This rearrangement joins TRBV4-1 to TRBJ2-7, with 10 bases lining up with TRBD2. This CDR3 spans 15 amino acids. J was trimmed by 4 bases and V by 4 bases; bases with no gene match: 7. Germline V gene data show CDR1 as MGHRA and CDR2 as YSYEKL. The CDR3 coding sequence is TGCGCCAGCAGCCCCCAAGCGGGAGGGATTTACGAGCAGTACTTC. Translation: CASSPQAGGIYEQYF.

J is TRBJ2-5 and V is TRBV5-5; 7 positions agree with TRBD1. J gave up 5 bases and V 4 bases, and 8 bases lay outside the gene matches. The germline gives CDR1 SGHKS, CDR2 YYEKEE (reference sequence). The CDR3 totals 14 residues. The CDR3 loop is CASSVEQGWETQYF. The CDR3 bases are TGTGCCAGCAGCGTAGAACAGGGGTGGGAGACCCAGTACTTC.

V and J are TRBV6-5 and TRBJ1-5; TRBD1 matches 9 bases. The CDR3 is 13 amino acids. V dropped 9 bases and J dropped 4; count of bases not matched to a gene: 4. Germline CDR1 reads MNHEY; CDR2 reads SVGAGI. DNA of the CDR3: TGTGCCAGTCACGGGACAGGGAATCAGCCCCAGCATTTT. As protein: CASHGTGNQPQHF.

This clone was counted a few times. DNA for the CDR3: TGTGCCAGCAGCTCCGACAACATGAACACTGAAGCTTTCTTT. Amino acids: CASSSDNMNTEAFF. The chain employs TRBV7-9 and TRBJ1-1; D is unresolved. The length of the CDR3 is 14 residues. CDR1 and CDR2 (germline): SEHNR, FQNEAQ (reference sequence). V was cut by 4 bases and J by 0 bases, with 9 bases left in between.

The rearrangement links TRBV9 to TRBJ1-1, with D perhaps matching TRBD1 (5 bases). The length of the CDR3 is 13 residues. Trimming removed 9 bases at V and 3 bases at J, with 15 bases between. Germline assignment: CDR1 SGDLS and CDR2 YYNGEE. The CDR3 spells CATRLGQYTEAFF. CDR3 DNA sequence: TGTGCCACCCGGTTGGGGCAATACACTGAAGCTTTCTTT.

The genes are TRBV30 and TRBJ2-1; 10 nucleotides agree with TRBD2. This CDR3 spans 14 amino acids. V shed 4 bases, J shed 4 bases, and the junction held 4 bases outside the gene matches. The germline CDR1 and CDR2 sequences are GTSNPN and SVGIG (reference sequence). CDR3 loop: CAWTGTSEYNEQFF. The CDR3 nucleotides are TGTGCCTGGACCGGGACTAGCGAATACAATGAGCAGTTCTTC.

The rearrangement joins TRBV19 to TRBJ1-1, with TRBD1 matching 10 bases. Germline CDR1 is LNHDA and CDR2 is SQIVND (reference sequence). V trimming: 7 bases; J trimming: 0 bases; junction bases outside the gene matches: 11. The CDR3 is 17 residues long. CDR3 amino acids: CASNSGTGEAVNTEAFF. The CDR3 bases are TGTGCCAGTAATTCGGGGACAGGGGAGGCGGTGAACACTGAAGCTTTCTTT.

The V and J genes are TRBV6-5 and TRBJ2-7; D is possibly TRBD2 (7 bases). Germline V gene sequence: CDR1 MNHEY, CDR2 SVGAGI. The V end was cut by 2 bases, the J end by 7 bases, with 15 bases between. The CDR3 is made up of 14 amino acids. CDR3 sequence (DNA): TGTGCCAGCAGTTACGTACAGGGTAGCGGGGAGCAGTACTTC. Its translation: CASSYVQGSGEQYF.

The chain recombines TRBV9 with TRBJ1-1; D possibly corresponds to TRBD1 (5 bases). The CDR3 consists of 18 residues. Trimming took off 0 bases at V and 4 bases at J, with 22 bases between the two ends. CDR1 is SGDLS and CDR2 is YYNGEE in the germline V gene. The CDR3 sequence is CASSVDPGGDPRGTEAFF. In DNA form, the CDR3 reads TGTGCCAGCAGCGTAGATCCTGGGGGGGATCCCCGGGGCACTGAAGCTTTCTTT.